This T cell receptor (beta chain) was observed in a study of blood T cell repertoires in COVID-19 (TCRdb year 2020). Turning to the overall study: The collaborator samples originated in the United States, Italy and Spain and spanned the acute and convalescent phases of COVID-19. The material from the prospective study consisted of cDNA or gDNA derived from T cells, B-cell-depleted T cells, or PBMCs. Subjects who had been exposed to COVID-19, were actively infected with it, or had recovered from it provided the deeply sampled blood TCRbeta repertoires that made up the dataset. The repertoires were released in a freely available public database intended as a resource for research on the immune response to SARS-CoV-2. The samples were drawn from two sources: the first 160 participants of the ongoing ImmuneRACE study, and over 1,000 subjects contributed by 6 global collaborators. A de-identified subject ID, COVID-19 status, age in years and sex were almost always included in the sample metadata. Where available, HLA class I and class II types were taken from metadata supplied by the sample provider and were not determined by assay-based typing. What the work shows at the level of the full study, not this receptor alone: How much clinical and demographic metadata was included differed by source and by participant, and the metadata was provided uncurated.

The CDR3 starts with the cysteine, ends with the phenylalanine, and has 15 residues. The DNA shown is the 45-base CDR3, in frame from base 1. The CDR1 and CDR2 encoded by the germline V gene are SGHTA and FQGNSA. The trim is 1 base for V and 1 base for J, with a gap of 10 bases between the germline ends. The immunoSEQ Assay, a bias-controlled multiplex PCR, was used to amplify TCRbeta CDR3 regions from genomic DNA. The original methods were these. Nucleated cell counts per sample were estimated from amplification of reference gene primers within the assay. To quantify the absolute abundance of each unique TCRbeta CDR3 rearrangement, sequence reads were collapsed and filtered. For each sample, productive Simpson clonality was calculated as the square root of Simpson's diversity index over productive rearrangements. TCRdb carries this immuneACCESS record with in-frame sequences only. Its versions omit some clonotypes, under half of them owing to an unresolved V gene in the studies checked, with the rest unexplained. The V and J calls and the clone size are those of that table, but D and trimming were determined from the DNA. The sample table holds tens of thousands of clones, of which approximately 89% were seen once. The ten largest clones add up to roughly 5% of the sample.

About this clone itself: Its antigen target is currently unknown. No clone much larger than this one lies a single base away; base qualities are absent.

Each collaborating institution followed its own protocols to collect whole blood in K2EDTA tubes. For TCRbeta analysis, collaborator samples were shipped as frozen whole blood, as isolated PBMCs, or as DNA extracted from either sample type. The rearranged segments are TRBV7-2 and TRBJ1-1, and TRBD1 may be the D gene, going by 6 matching bases. The receptor was isolated from a man at least 80 years old with acute or convalescent COVID-19. The sequenced material came from peripheral blood. The DNA reads TGTGCCAGCAGCTTAGTTCGACAGGCGAACACTGAAGCTTTCTTT. It translates as CASSLVRQANTEAFF. With the rest looked up from the reference TRBV7-2 and TRBJ1-1 genes rather than sequenced, the full variable domain is GAGVSQSPSNKVTEKGKDVELRCDPISGHTALYWYRQSLGQGLEFLIYFQGNSAPDKSGLPSDRFSAERTGGSVSTLTIQRTQQEDSAVYLCASSLVRQANTEAFFGQGTRLTVV.